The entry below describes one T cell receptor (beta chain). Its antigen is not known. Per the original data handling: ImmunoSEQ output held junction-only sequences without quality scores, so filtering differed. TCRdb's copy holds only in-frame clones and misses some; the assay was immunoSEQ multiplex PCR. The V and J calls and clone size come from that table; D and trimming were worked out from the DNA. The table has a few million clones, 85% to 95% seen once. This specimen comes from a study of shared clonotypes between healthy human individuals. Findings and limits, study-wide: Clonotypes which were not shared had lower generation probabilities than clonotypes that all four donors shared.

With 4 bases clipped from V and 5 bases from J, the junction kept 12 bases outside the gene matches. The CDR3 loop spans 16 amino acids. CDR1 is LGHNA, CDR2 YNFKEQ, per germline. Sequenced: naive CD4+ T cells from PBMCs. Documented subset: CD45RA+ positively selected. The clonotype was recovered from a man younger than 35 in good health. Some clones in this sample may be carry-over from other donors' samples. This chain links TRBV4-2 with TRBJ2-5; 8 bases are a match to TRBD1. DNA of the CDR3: TGTGCCAGCAGCCTGGCAGCGAGACAGGGGAAGGAGACCCAGTACTTC. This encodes CASSLAARQGKETQYF.